This entry lists 9 T cell receptor beta chains sequenced from one sample in a study. A single record per CDR3 protein comes from TCRdb applying MiXCR to the 5' RACE reads. The sample has tens of thousands of distinct CDR3 sequences; 22% are singletons. Cells sorted as Tregs were CD4+, CD25+ and CD127-/low. Sequencing was performed on Tregs sorted from a lymph node. These receptors were obtained from a female donor with breast cancer.

This clonotype was observed at least ten times. The V call is TRBV2, the J call TRBJ2-1; maybe TRBD1 (5 bases). The CDR3 totals 13 residues. CDR1 is SNHLY and CDR2 is FYNNEI in the germline V gene. V was cut by 1 base and J by 9 bases, with 10 bases left in between. The CDR3 nucleotides are TGTGCCAGCAGTGAAGTTTTGGGGCCTGAGCAGTTCTTC. As protein: CASSEVLGPEQFF.

As to this clonotype: A clone one base away is much larger, so this may be a read error. The V and J genes are TRBV9 and TRBJ1-1; D uncertain. The CDR3 consists of 13 residues. Germline V CDR1 and CDR2: SGDLS, YYNGEE. The CDR3 protein is CAGRQETDTEAFF. In DNA form, the CDR3 reads TGTGCCGGCAGGCAGGAGACGGACACTGAAGCTTTCTTT.

The V call is TRBV15, the J call TRBJ1-2; 9 nucleotides match TRBD1. V lost 3 bases and J lost 4; bases outside the gene matches: 9. The germline gives CDR1 LNHNV, CDR2 YYDKDF (reference sequence). CDR3 length equals 16 residues. The chain's CDR3 is CATSSSTGGTGYGYTF. The CDR3 nucleotides are TGTGCCACCAGCAGCTCCACAGGGGGCACAGGCTATGGCTACACCTTC.

A word on this clonotype: Sequence at one end of the junction differs from germline and may be a read error. J is TRBJ2-5 and V is TRBV7-9; D perhaps matches TRBD2 (6 bases). Looked up from germline, CDR1 is SEHNR and CDR2 is FQNEAQ (reference sequence). CDR3 length: 13 amino acids. The CDR3 region is CASRRLGQETQYF. The CDR3 DNA is TGCGCCAGCAGAAGACTAGGGCAAGAGACCCAGTACTTC.

This clonotype showed up just a few times. The chain uses TRBV27 and TRBJ1-5, with no clear D. CDR3 length: 13 residues. V lost 3 bases and J 3 bases, leaving 6 bases between the germline ends. The V gene's germline CDR1 is MNHEY and CDR2 SMNVEV (reference sequence). The CDR3 DNA reads as TGTGCCAGCAGTTTTCGTCTCAATCAGCCCCAGCATTTT. It yields the protein CASSFRLNQPQHF.

This clonotype was seen a handful of times. The V gene is TRBV12-3 or TRBV12-4, the J gene TRBJ1-2; 9 bases agree with TRBD1. This CDR3 region has 13 residues. Unmatched junction bases numbered 0, after V lost 1 base and J lost 6 bases. The CDR3 DNA reads as TGTGCCAGCAGTTTAGGGACAGGGGATGGCTACACCTTC. Protein sequence: CASSLGTGDGYTF.

This chain connects TRBV7-2 to TRBJ1-2, with 8 bases lining up with TRBD1. CDR1 is SGHTA and CDR2 is FQGNSA in the germline V gene. The CDR3 totals 13 residues. The V segment lost 3 bases and the J segment 6 bases; nucleotides outside the gene matches: 3. CDR3 region: CASSLGQANGYTF. The DNA of the CDR3 is TGTGCCAGCAGCTTGGGACAGGCGAATGGCTACACCTTC.

A few counts support this clonotype. The rearrangement uses TRBV5-1 and TRBJ2-2; D not resolved. This CDR3 comprises 14 residues. With 6 bases removed from V and 4 bases from J, the gap between germline ends came to 13 bases. Germline CDR1 reads SGHRS; CDR2 reads YFSETQ. The DNA for the CDR3 is TGCGCCAGCAAAACGACGACCACCACCGGGGAGCTGTTTTTT. Amino acids: CASKTTTTTGELFF.

This clonotype appeared many times. The CDR3 nucleotides are TGTGCCAGCAGTTACTCGCGCTATCAGCCCCAGCATTTT. As protein: CASSYSRYQPQHF. The chain recombines TRBV6-5 with TRBJ1-5; no clear D gene. The CDR3 consists of 13 residues. CDR1 MNHEY and CDR2 SVGAGI come from the germline V gene. The germline V and J ends were trimmed by 0 bases and 5 bases, with 5 bases remaining between them.